This T cell receptor (beta chain) was retrieved from a study of beta chain features in type 1 diabetes. As every portion of the isolated RNA was reverse transcribed, the sequencing read expressed TCRB transcripts. Repertoires were generated with immunoSEQ multiplex PCR, while TCRdb's copy carries only in-frame clones and drops some. The sample yields a few hundred thousand clones, 9.5% to 13% seen once. This clone was counted only a few times. Its antigen is undetermined. Regarding the study as a whole: Junctions at VDJ sites from type 1 diabetes patients had fewer insertions and more deletions. Across all four CD4+ subsets, people with type 1 diabetes showed modestly shorter TCRB CDR3s. Resolution of whether HLA type affects TCRB rearrangement was not achieved here. Relative to healthy donors, patients appeared to have naive, central memory and Treg TCRB repertoires that were more similar.

Germline V lookup: CDR1 SGHNT, CDR2 YYREEE (reference sequence). The V and J ends lost 2 bases and 0 bases, in that order; junction bases with no gene match: 5. The CDR3 runs to 16 residues. The clonotype originates from a man aged 30 to 39 with type 1 diabetes. Sequenced input: naive CD4+ T cells from blood. The chain couples TRBV5-4 to TRBJ2-1; 7 bases are shared with TRBD2. This chain's CDR3 is CASSLAGPTSYNEQFF. The CDR3 region has the DNA TGTGCCAGCAGCTTAGCGGGACCTACCTCCTACAATGAGCAGTTCTTC.